This T cell receptor beta chain was observed in a study of blood T cells in healthy people across ages (dated by TCRdb to between 2014 and 2016). A note on the overall study: Template switching captured roughly one uniquely barcoded TCR beta cDNA molecule per two T cells in model experiments. The donors were split into four age groups: young (average 16 years), middle-aged (39), aged (roughly 60) and long-lived (roughly 86). Age-related changes in TCR beta repertoire diversity were measured in the study by deep sequencing normalized with unique cDNA molecular identifiers. For two donors (one aged 18 to 29 and one aged 80 or older), the study analyzed two additional independent replicas of 1 million unique cDNA reads from the same blood draw.

Comment on this clonotype: Its antigen is not yet known. No base-level quality is on record; no much larger clone is a single base apart.

The protocol used for the library was 5' RACE. TCRdb names Illumina HiSeq 2500 as the instrument used. The second PCR ran for roughly 7 to 12 cycles and used a J-beta primer mix along with a sample-barcoded 5' primer. A template-switch 5' adaptor carrying 12 random nucleotides introduced a unique molecular identifier onto each TCR beta cDNA molecule. Each sample yielded at least 2.5 million CDR3-containing paired-end reads. All of the RNA was converted into first-strand cDNA using the Mint cDNA synthesis kit, with a TRBC-specific oligonucleotide serving as the primer. Following uracil-DNA glycosylase treatment, a first 18-cycle PCR with universal primers M1SS and BC2_uni_R was performed on all cDNA. The study's processing was this. Normalization of each sample was performed by random selection of 1 million high-quality reads, each carrying a distinct molecular identifier. Instead of being binned into consensus sequences, reads that shared molecular identifiers were thrown out. MiTCR, set to a Q25 quality threshold and the strictest error-elimination algorithm, was used for CDR3 identification, clonotype clustering and error correction. Lower-bound total TCR beta diversity was estimated with a nonparametric unseen species model using Euler transformation. The public reads were reanalyzed by TCRdb: fastp trimming at Q25, MiXCR alignment, in-frame beta chains only. Every CDR3 protein is listed once, alongside the most common genes and DNA of its rows. V and J calls and clone size were set by TCRdb, not the authors. Counted in this sample were hundreds of thousands of distinct CDR3 sequences; 24% of them appeared once. Of the sample, roughly 10% falls within the top ten clones.

Donors were roughly 40 systemically healthy Caucasian individuals from Russia aged roughly 6 to 90 years. Approximately 10 milliliters of peripheral blood were collected from each donor into EDTA-treated Vacutainer tubes. Ficoll-Paque density-gradient centrifugation was used to isolate PBMCs, with at least 7 million per sample. Trizol reagent was used to extract total RNA from the PBMCs, yielding at least 5 micrograms per sample. The percentages of naive CD45RAhigh/CD27high T cells were determined by flow cytometry on a PBMC aliquot from every donor. What the authors observed across the whole study: Compared with the aged group, the long-lived group had more naive CD4+ T cells, fewer expanded clones and increased TCR diversity, a pattern suggesting age selection. Estimates of total diversity based on one million sequenced T cells were regarded as lower bounds and as underestimates. The CMV infection status of donors was not known, potentially confounding age-related changes in expanded clonotypes. Because profiling used bulk unsorted PBMCs, naive and antigen-experienced compartments could not be compared conclusively. Observed TCR beta diversity correlated strongly with the percentage of naive T cells measured by flow cytometry. Observed TCR beta diversity per million T cells fell roughly linearly with age, and a significant reduction was already apparent by age around 36.

CDR1 and CDR2, per the germline V gene (reference sequence), are LGHDT and YNNKEL. V and J lose 3 bases and 7 bases, and a span of 13 bases separates them. Measured from the cysteine to the phenylalanine, the CDR3 is 13 residues long. Only CDR3 DNA remains: 39 bases, in frame from the first base. The same data also went into a second study, on T cells of mothers and their children. The other study reports the following: Donors were nine systemically healthy Caucasian individuals: three mothers and their six children. cDNA synthesis used all of the extracted RNA, with 1.5 ug of RNA in each 15 ul reaction. In the second PCR, sample barcodes and 2-4 random nucleotides were introduced via the M1S primer. Over 8.5 million TCR beta CDR3 reads were obtained for each mother, and 2.5 million to 3 million reads were obtained for each child. In both related and unrelated pairs, thymic selection shapes the output of TCR recombination in a similar way, with inherited differences having only a minor effect. Normalized repertoire overlap was always slightly but never significantly higher in related than unrelated mother-child pairs. Persistent microchimeric T cell clones were not detected, at a sensitivity of 85 to 100 clones per million clonotypes. The study used deep NGS to compare TCR beta repertoires of mothers and children, seeking features distinguishing related mother-child pairs from unrelated individuals. On average, the children were approximately 11 +/- 4 years old, while the mothers were 40 +/- 4 years old. After adapters were ligated using NEBNext reagents, the libraries underwent 100+100 nt paired-end sequencing on an Illumina HiSeq 2000. To prevent cross-contamination, the mother and child libraries were prepared a month apart and were sequenced in separate runs. For each donor, somewhere between roughly 450,000 and 2,000,000 distinct TCR beta clonotypes were identified. Naive TCR beta clonotypes were estimated from low-frequency clonotypes matched to each donor's FACS-determined naive share, without sorting.

The TCR was taken from a boy between 5 and 17 years old in good health. Material for sequencing was blood. Here the chain combines TRBV3-1 and TRBJ2-7; the D gene assignment is ambiguous. The sequenced DNA: TGTGCCAGCAGCCAGGGCAGGCCAGCGGAGCAGTACTTC. This yields the protein CASSQGRPAEQYF.